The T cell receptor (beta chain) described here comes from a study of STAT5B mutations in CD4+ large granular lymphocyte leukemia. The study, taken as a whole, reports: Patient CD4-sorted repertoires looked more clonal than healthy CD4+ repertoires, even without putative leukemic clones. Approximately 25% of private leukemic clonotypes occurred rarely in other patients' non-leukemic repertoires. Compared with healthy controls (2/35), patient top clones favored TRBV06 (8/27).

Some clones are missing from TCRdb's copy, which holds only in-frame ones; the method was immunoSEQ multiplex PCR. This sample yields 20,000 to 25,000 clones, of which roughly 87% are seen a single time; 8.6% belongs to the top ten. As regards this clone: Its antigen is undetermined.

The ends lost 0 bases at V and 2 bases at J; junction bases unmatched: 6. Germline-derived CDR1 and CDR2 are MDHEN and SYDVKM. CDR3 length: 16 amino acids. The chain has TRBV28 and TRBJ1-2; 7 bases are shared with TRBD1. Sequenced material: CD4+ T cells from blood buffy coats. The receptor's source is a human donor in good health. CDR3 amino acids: CASSLWAPGQNYGYTF. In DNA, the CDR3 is TGTGCCAGCAGTTTATGGGCCCCGGGACAGAACTATGGCTACACCTTC.